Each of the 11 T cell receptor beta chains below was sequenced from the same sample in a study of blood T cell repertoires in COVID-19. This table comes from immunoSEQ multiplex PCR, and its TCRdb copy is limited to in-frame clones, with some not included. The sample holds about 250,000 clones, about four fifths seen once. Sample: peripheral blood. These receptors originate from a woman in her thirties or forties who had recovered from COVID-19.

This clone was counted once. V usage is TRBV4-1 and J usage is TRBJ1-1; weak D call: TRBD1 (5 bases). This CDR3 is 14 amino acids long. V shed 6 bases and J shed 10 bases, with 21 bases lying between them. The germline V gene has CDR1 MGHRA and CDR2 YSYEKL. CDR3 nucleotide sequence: TGCGCCAGCAGTAGGGCAGCCGAAAATCAGGGAGCTTTCTTT. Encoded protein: CASSRAAENQGAFF.

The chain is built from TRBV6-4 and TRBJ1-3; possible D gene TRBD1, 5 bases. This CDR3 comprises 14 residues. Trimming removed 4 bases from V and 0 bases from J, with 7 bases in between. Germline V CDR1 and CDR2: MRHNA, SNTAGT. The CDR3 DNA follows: TGTGCCAGCAGTGGCGGACACTCTGGAAACACCATATATTTT. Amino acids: CASSGGHSGNTIYF.

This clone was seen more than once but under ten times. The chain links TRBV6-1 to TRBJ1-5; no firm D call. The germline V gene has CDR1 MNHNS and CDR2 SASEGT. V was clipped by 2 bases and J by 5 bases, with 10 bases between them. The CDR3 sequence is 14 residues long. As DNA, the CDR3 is TGTGCCAGCAGTGAACTGCCACAGTATCAGCCCCAGCATTTT. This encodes CASSELPQYQPQHF.

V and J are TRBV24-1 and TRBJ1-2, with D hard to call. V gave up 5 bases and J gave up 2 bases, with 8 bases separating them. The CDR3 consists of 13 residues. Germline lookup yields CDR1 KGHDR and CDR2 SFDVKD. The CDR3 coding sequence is TGTGCCACCAGTGTGTCTAAAAACTATGGCTACACCTTC. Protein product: CATSVSKNYGYTF.

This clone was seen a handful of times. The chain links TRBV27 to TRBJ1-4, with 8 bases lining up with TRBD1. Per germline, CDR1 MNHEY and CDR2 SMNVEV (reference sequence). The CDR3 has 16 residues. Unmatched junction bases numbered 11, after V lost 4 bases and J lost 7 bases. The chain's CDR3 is CASSSPQGAFPEKLFF. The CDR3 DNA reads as TGTGCCAGCAGTTCCCCCCAGGGGGCGTTCCCTGAAAAACTGTTTTTT.

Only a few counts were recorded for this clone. The CDR3 DNA sequence: TGTGCCAGCAGCTCTAGACAGGGTACGCGCTATGGCTACACCTTC. Its translation: CASSSRQGTRYGYTF. The chain has TRBV7-9 and TRBJ1-2; 7 bases align to TRBD1. This CDR3 is built from 15 residues. V was clipped by 4 bases and J by 4 bases; unmatched bases: 9. The V gene's germline CDR1 is SEHNR and CDR2 FQNEAQ (reference sequence).

The CDR3 coding sequence is TGTGCCAGCAGTGAGGCGGGAGATACGCAGTATTTT. It encodes CASSEAGDTQYF. The chain couples TRBV6-1 to TRBJ2-3; perhaps TRBD2 as D (5 bases). CDR1 and CDR2 (germline): MNHNS, SASEGT. V lost 3 bases to trimming and J lost 5 bases, with 6 bases between them. The CDR3 has 12 residues.

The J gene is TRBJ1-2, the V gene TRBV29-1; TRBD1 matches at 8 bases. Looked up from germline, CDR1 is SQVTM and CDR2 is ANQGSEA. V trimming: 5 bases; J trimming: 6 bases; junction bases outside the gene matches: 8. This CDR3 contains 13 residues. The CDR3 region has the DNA TGCAGCGTTTACCCAGGGGGCAGGGATGGCTACACCTTC. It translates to CSVYPGGRDGYTF. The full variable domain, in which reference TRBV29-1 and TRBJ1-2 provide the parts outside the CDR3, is SAVISQKPSRDICQRGTSLTIQCQVDSQVTMMFWYRQQPGQSLTLIATANQGSEATYESGFVIDKFPISRPNLTFSTLTVSNMSPEDSSIYLCSVYPGGRDGYTFGSGTRLTVV.

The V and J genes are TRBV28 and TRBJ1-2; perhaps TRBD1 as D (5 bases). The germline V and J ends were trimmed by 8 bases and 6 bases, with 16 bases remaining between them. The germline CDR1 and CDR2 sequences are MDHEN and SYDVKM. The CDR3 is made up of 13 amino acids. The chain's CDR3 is CASLPTGTHGYTF. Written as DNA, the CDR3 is TGTGCCAGCCTCCCCACAGGAACCCATGGCTACACCTTC.

The CDR3 spells CASSLAGTGTSSYEQYF. For the CDR3, the DNA is TGTGCCAGCAGCTTAGCGGGGACAGGGACTAGCTCCTACGAGCAGTACTTC. The chain combines TRBV11-3 with TRBJ2-7, with a tentative D call TRBD1 (9 bases). This CDR3 is 17 amino acids long. Germline values: CDR1 SGHNT, CDR2 YENEEA. V was trimmed by 1 base and J by 0 bases, leaving 16 bases between them.

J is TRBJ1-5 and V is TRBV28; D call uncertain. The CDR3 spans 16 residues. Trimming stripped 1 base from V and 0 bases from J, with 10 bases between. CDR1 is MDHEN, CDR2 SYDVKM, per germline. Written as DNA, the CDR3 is TGTGCCAGCAGTTTATTCTTGGGAGATAGCAATCAGCCCCAGCATTTT. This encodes CASSLFLGDSNQPQHF. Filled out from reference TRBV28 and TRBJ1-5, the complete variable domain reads DVKVTQSSRYLVKRTGEKVFLECVQDMDHENMFWYRQDPGLGLRLIYFSYDVKMKEKGDIPEGYSVSREKKERFSLILESASTNQTSMYLCASSLFLGDSNQPQHFGDGTRLSIL.